A selection of T cell receptor beta chains follows, all from one sample in a study of blood T cell repertoires in COVID-19. Only in-frame clones appear in the TCRdb table, and some are missing; sequencing was by immunoSEQ multiplex PCR. The sample consists of fewer than 250,000 clones, 83% of them appearing once. The specimen was PBMCs or T cells enriched from blood (not recorded which). The receptors were sampled from a woman in her forties who had been exposed to COVID-19. CDR3s include the opening cysteine and the closing phenylalanine or tryptophan. A D gene is named only where the DNA matches it firmly. Expanded clones get a size class; other rows say once, few or many, or leave the size out.

TRBV2	TRBD1	NA	TRBJ1-6	CASSVQGDAYNSPLHF	TGTGCCAGCAGTGTACAGGGGGACGCCTATAATTCACCCCTCCACTTT
TRBV5-1	TRBD1	NA	TRBJ2-3	CASSLMGDSSDTQYF	TGCGCCAGCAGCTTGATGGGGGACAGCTCAGATACGCAGTATTTT
TRBV12-2	NA	NA	TRBJ1-1	CASRPKEVLVPEAFF	TGTGCAAGTCGCCCCAAGGAGGTTCTGGTCCCTGAAGCTTTCTTT
TRBV7-9	TRBD1	few	TRBJ1-1	CASSSWTGETEAFF	TGTGCCAGCAGCTCCTGGACAGGGGAGACTGAAGCTTTCTTT
TRBV11-2	NA	NA	TRBJ1-6	CASSLDRPGNSPLHF	TGTGCCAGCAGCTTAGATCGTCCAGGGAATTCACCCCTCCACTTT
TRBV10-1	NA	once	TRBJ1-1	CASSVGGGMNTEAFF	TGCGCCAGCAGTGTGGGGGGGGGAATGAACACTGAAGCTTTCTTT
TRBV7-3	TRBD2	NA	TRBJ2-2	CASSPNSGGNTGELFF	TGTGCCAGCAGCCCCAATAGCGGGGGGAACACCGGGGAGCTGTTTTTT
TRBV19	NA	NA	TRBJ2-6	CASSPQQHPSGANVLTF	TGTGCCAGTAGTCCCCAACAGCACCCCTCTGGGGCCAACGTCCTGACTTTC
TRBV1	NA	NA	TRBJ2-5	CTSSHRGLAGEETQYF	TGCACCAGCAGCCACCGCGGACTAGCGGGGGAAGAGACCCAGTACTTC
TRBV24-1	TRBD1	NA	TRBJ2-2	CATSGGQGAGTGELFF	TGTGCCACCAGTGGAGGGCAGGGGGCGGGCACCGGGGAGCTGTTTTTT
TRBV6-5	NA	NA	TRBJ1-5	CASQEKGYSNQPQHF	TGTGCCAGCCAGGAAAAAGGTTATAGCAATCAGCCCCAGCATTTT
TRBV6-2/TRBV6-3	NA	NA	TRBJ2-1	CASSLGGVRSNEQFF	TGTGCCAGCAGTTTGGGCGGGGTGAGAAGCAATGAGCAGTTCTTC
TRBV6-5	TRBD1	NA	TRBJ1-6	CASSPGDREHSPLHF	TGTGCCAGCAGTCCAGGGGACAGGGAGCATTCACCCCTCCACTTT
TRBV5-1	TRBD1	NA	TRBJ1-1	CASSLRTGGSTEAFF	TGCGCCAGCAGCCTCCGGACAGGGGGTAGCACTGAAGCTTTCTTT
TRBV4-1	TRBD1	NA	TRBJ1-2	CASSQEDRDRGYTF	TGCGCCAGCAGCCAAGAGGACAGGGACCGTGGCTACACCTTC
TRBV12-5	NA	few	TRBJ1-3	CASGYKSRGGLYRPTRGNTIYF	TGTGCTAGTGGCTATAAATCCCGGGGGGGGTTGTACAGGCCCACGAGAGGAAACACCATATATTTT
TRBV2	TRBD1	NA	TRBJ1-4	CASSRQGFSNEKLFF	TGTGCCAGCAGCCGACAGGGATTTAGTAATGAAAAACTGTTTTTT
TRBV30	NA	once	TRBJ1-2	CAWSEGGNYGYTF	TGTGCCTGGAGTGAAGGGGGTAACTATGGCTACACCTTC
TRBV27	NA	NA	TRBJ2-2	CASSFPLGELFF	TGTGCCAGCAGTTTCCCTCTCGGGGAGCTGTTTTTT
TRBV4-1	TRBD2	NA	TRBJ2-7	CASSQALSGGNSYEQYF	TGCGCCAGCAGCCAAGCCCTGAGCGGGGGGAACTCCTACGAGCAGTACTTC
TRBV6-2/TRBV6-3	NA	NA	TRBJ1-3	CASSYFLGNTIYF	TGTGCCAGCAGTTATTTCCTGGGAAACACCATATATTTT
TRBV9	TRBD1	NA	TRBJ2-1	CASSKGASSYNEQFF	TGTGCCAGCAGCAAGGGGGCCTCGTCCTACAATGAGCAGTTCTTC
TRBV29-1	TRBD2	few	TRBJ2-1	CSVGSGGYNEQFF	TGCAGCGTGGGAAGCGGGGGATACAATGAGCAGTTCTTC
TRBV6-5	TRBD1	NA	TRBJ1-1	CASSWTGGKGTEAFF	TGTGCCAGCAGTTGGACAGGGGGCAAGGGCACTGAAGCTTTCTTT
TRBV5-1	NA	NA	TRBJ2-3	CASSLFTGSTDTQYF	TGCGCCAGCAGCTTGTTCACGGGGAGCACAGATACGCAGTATTTT
TRBV15	NA	NA	TRBJ2-7	CATSRYRGTLDNEQYF	TGTGCCACCAGCAGATACCGAGGGACTCTGGATAACGAGCAGTACTTC
TRBV6-1	TRBD2	NA	TRBJ2-5	CASSEGVGDYLLQETQYF	TGTGCCAGCAGTGAAGGGGTCGGGGACTACCTCCTCCAAGAGACCCAGTACTTC
TRBV28	TRBD1	NA	TRBJ1-1	CASSPGQGITEAFF	TGTGCCAGCAGTCCGGGACAGGGGATTACTGAAGCTTTCTTT
TRBV29-1	TRBD1	NA	TRBJ1-1	CSVLGTAPTEAFF	TGCAGCGTTCTAGGGACAGCTCCCACTGAAGCTTTCTTT
TRBV13	NA	NA	TRBJ2-7	CASSLNRTPYEQYF	TGTGCCAGCAGCTTGAACAGGACGCCCTACGAGCAGTACTTC
TRBV2	TRBD2	NA	TRBJ2-7	CASSVGRGGFEQYF	TGTGCCAGCAGTGTAGGGCGGGGGGGTTTCGAGCAGTACTTC
TRBV7-8	NA	NA	TRBJ1-2	CASSPGQVYGYTF	TGTGCCAGCAGCCCAGGGCAGGTTTATGGCTACACCTTC
TRBV6-5	NA	NA	TRBJ1-4	CASSYRRSQVPDRLFF	TGTGCCAGCAGTTACCGACGATCCCAGGTTCCAGATAGACTGTTTTTT
TRBV30	TRBD1	few	TRBJ1-2	CAWAGTGNSYGYTF	TGTGCCTGGGCCGGGACAGGGAACTCCTATGGCTACACCTTC
TRBV10-3	TRBD2	NA	TRBJ2-1	CAISVSGGASEQFF	TGTGCCATCAGTGTTAGCGGGGGGGCCTCTGAGCAGTTCTTC
TRBV28	NA	NA	TRBJ1-2	CASSYRYGYTF	TGTGCCAGCAGTTATAGATATGGCTACACCTTC
TRBV19	NA	NA	TRBJ2-1	CASSSSRNEQFF	TGTGCCAGTAGTTCCTCGAGGAATGAGCAGTTCTTC
TRBV7-6	NA	NA	TRBJ1-4	CASSLAWAGGSPDYATNEKLFF	TGTGCCAGCAGCTTAGCGTGGGCAGGCGGTAGCCCCGACTATGCAACTAATGAAAAACTGTTTTTT
TRBV2	NA	NA	TRBJ1-1	CASSDSTMNTEAFF	TGTGCCAGCAGTGACAGTACAATGAACACTGAAGCTTTCTTT
TRBV9	TRBD1	NA	TRBJ1-2	CASSSRQGAFYGYTF	TGTGCCAGCAGCTCCCGACAGGGGGCCTTTTATGGCTACACCTTC
TRBV3-1/TRBV3-2	TRBD1	NA	TRBJ2-3	CASRIQGTDTQYF	TGTGCCAGCAGGATACAGGGGACAGATACGCAGTATTTT
TRBV7-9	TRBD1	NA	TRBJ1-6	CASSPARGQKNSPLHF	TGTGCCAGCAGCCCAGCACGGGGACAGAAAAATTCACCCCTCCACTTT
TRBV6-1	NA	NA	TRBJ1-1	CASSEPGRGDTEAFF	TGTGCCAGCAGTGAACCGGGGAGGGGTGACACTGAAGCTTTCTTT
TRBV14	NA	NA	TRBJ2-5	CASSLRGQETQYF	TGTGCCAGCAGCCTTCGGGGACAAGAGACCCAGTACTTC
TRBV3-1/TRBV3-2	TRBD2	NA	TRBJ2-1	CASSPGTSGSYNEQFF	TGTGCCAGCAGCCCCGGGACTAGCGGATCCTACAATGAGCAGTTCTTC
TRBV7-3	TRBD2	NA	TRBJ2-5	CASSPGASGGQETQYF	TGTGCCAGCAGCCCCGGGGCTAGCGGGGGGCAAGAGACCCAGTACTTC
TRBV7-2	TRBD1	NA	TRBJ1-2	CASSLALSSASGTGNYGYTF	TGTGCCAGCAGCTTAGCGCTCTCCTCGGCAAGCGGGACAGGGAACTATGGCTACACCTTC
TRBV25-1	NA	NA	TRBJ1-4	CASGTAGGEKLFF	TGTGCCAGCGGAACAGCCGGGGGGGAAAAACTGTTTTTT
TRBV25-1	TRBD1	NA	TRBJ2-7	CASTRAGTGIYEQYF	TGTGCCAGCACCCGGGCCGGGACAGGGATCTACGAGCAGTACTTC
TRBV29-1	TRBD1	NA	TRBJ1-1	CSVRRDRESTEAFF	TGCAGCGTCCGCCGGGACAGGGAGTCCACTGAAGCTTTCTTT
TRBV2	TRBD1	NA	TRBJ1-6	CASSPGTGNSPLHF	TGTGCCAGCAGCCCCGGGACAGGGAATTCACCCCTCCACTTT
TRBV7-9	TRBD1	NA	TRBJ1-1	CASSPGTENTEAFF	TGTGCCAGCAGCCCGGGGACAGAGAACACTGAAGCTTTCTTT
TRBV6-5	NA	NA	TRBJ2-2	CASSYSSGNTGELFF	TGTGCCAGCAGTTACTCCTCGGGGAACACCGGGGAGCTGTTTTTT
TRBV9	TRBD1	NA	TRBJ1-2	CASSPGTGAYGYTF	TGTGCCAGCAGCCCGGGGACAGGGGCTTATGGCTACACCTTC
TRBV19	TRBD2	once	TRBJ2-3	CASSMGWGASGVPDTQYF	TGTGCCAGTAGTATGGGCTGGGGGGCTAGCGGGGTCCCAGATACGCAGTATTTT